Below, 27 T cell receptor beta chains from the same sample are listed, as sequenced in a study of T cell changes during pregnancy in multiple sclerosis. Libraries were prepared by immunoSEQ multiplex PCR; TCRdb keeps only in-frame clonotypes and omits some of them. The data show almost 50,000 clones, with approximately 94% seen just once and around 0.34% held by the top ten. The input for sequencing was CD4+ T cells from peripheral blood mononuclear cells, taken in the third trimester of pregnancy. These receptors were taken from a female donor with multiple sclerosis, enrolled in a pregnancy study.

The chain carries TRBV14 and TRBJ2-3; tentatively, D is TRBD2 (7 bases). V was clipped by 3 bases and J by 1 base, with 11 bases between them. The germline gives CDR1 SGHDN, CDR2 FVKESK. The CDR3 totals 15 residues. CDR3 residues: CASSQRGPGTDTQYF. The DNA for the CDR3 is TGTGCCAGCAGCCAGCGGGGGCCAGGCACAGATACGCAGTATTTT.

This sequence joins TRBV2 and TRBJ2-3, with 7 positions matching TRBD2. The CDR3 contains 17 residues. V was clipped by 6 bases and J by 0 bases; unmatched bases: 12. In germline, CDR1 is SNHLY, CDR2 FYNNEI. In nucleotides, the CDR3 is TGTGCCAGCAGGTATGCCGGGACTACTTCTAGCACAGATACGCAGTATTTT. This sequence encodes CASRYAGTTSSTDTQYF.

Only one count was recorded for this clone. V gene TRBV10-3 combines with J gene TRBJ1-1; D gene uncertain. Germline loops: CDR1 ENHRY, CDR2 SYGVKD. V lost 7 bases and J lost 6, with 15 bases in between. CDR3 size: 13 residues. The CDR3 DNA reads TGTGCCATCACCCCCGAAGCGGAGTCTGAAGCTTTCTTT. Translation: CAITPEAESEAFF.

The V call is TRBV28, the J call TRBJ2-1, with a possible D match to TRBD1 (5 bases). The germline CDR1 and CDR2 sequences are MDHEN and SYDVKM. The CDR3 is 13 amino acids. Trimming removed 1 base at V and 14 bases at J, with 15 bases between. This CDR3 reads CASSLLGRVEKFF. The CDR3 DNA is TGTGCCAGCAGTTTATTGGGCAGGGTAGAGAAGTTCTTC.

The chain uses TRBV7-3 and TRBJ2-1; TRBD2 might be the D (6 bases). This CDR3 spans 14 amino acids. The germline gives CDR1 SGHTA, CDR2 FQGTGA. V was cut by 1 base and J by 9 bases, with 13 bases left in between. The CDR3 nucleotides read TGTGCCAGCAGCTTAAGCAGGGAGGAGGGTGAGCAGTTCTTC. Its translation is CASSLSREEGEQFF.

The DNA of the CDR3 is TGTGCCAGCAGTGAGCCCGCGGGAATTAATAATTCACCCCTCCACTTT. Translating it yields CASSEPAGINNSPLHF. The J gene is TRBJ1-6, the V gene TRBV25-1; no clear D gene. The CDR3 totals 16 residues. Germline CDR1 is MGHDK and CDR2 is SYGVNS. V was cut by 3 bases and J by 5 bases, with 14 bases left in between.

The V and J genes are TRBV9 and TRBJ2-2; 8 nucleotides align to TRBD2. The CDR3 is 16 residues long. CDR1 SGDLS and CDR2 YYNGEE come from the germline V gene. The V gene end was trimmed by 0 bases and the J gene end by 3 bases; junction bases not matched to a gene: 4. The CDR3 bases are TGTGCCAGCAGCGTAGGTCCGGGGGGGGACACCGGGGAGCTGTTTTTT. Translated: CASSVGPGGDTGELFF.

CDR3 loop: CASREQGASTEAFF. CDR3 DNA: TGTGCCAGCAGGGAACAGGGGGCTAGCACTGAAGCTTTCTTT. The rearrangement links TRBV6-6 to TRBJ1-1; TRBD1 agrees at 9 bases. V lost 6 bases, J lost 4 bases, and 6 bases stayed unmatched. This CDR3 is built from 14 residues. Per the germline V gene, CDR1 is MNHNY and CDR2 is SVGAGI (reference sequence).

The rearrangement uses TRBV19 and TRBJ2-1, with TRBD1 identical over 11 bases. Germline CDR1 LNHDA, CDR2 SQIVND (reference sequence). The CDR3 spans 16 residues. V lost 1 base, J lost 7 bases, and 6 bases stayed unmatched. The CDR3 DNA sequence: TGTGCCAGTAGTATAGGGTGGGGGACAGGGGGTAATGAGCAGTTCTTC. Translating gives CASSIGWGTGGNEQFF.

The rearrangement uses TRBV4-1 and TRBJ2-7, with 7 positions matching TRBD2. This CDR3 has 15 residues. Germline CDR1 MGHRA, CDR2 YSYEKL. The V gene end was trimmed by 1 base and the J gene end by 3 bases; junction bases not matched to a gene: 6. The DNA of the CDR3 is TGCGCCAGCAGCCAAGCCGGTGGGGGGGACTACGAGCAGTACTTC. Protein product: CASSQAGGGDYEQYF.

This chain uses TRBV7-9 with TRBJ1-1, with D tentatively TRBD1 (5 bases). The germline V gene has CDR1 SEHNR and CDR2 FQNEAQ (reference sequence). V was pared by 5 bases and J by 0 bases, with 7 bases between. This CDR3 has 13 residues. The CDR3 loop is CASSEGVNTEAFF. The CDR3 DNA sequence: TGTGCCAGCAGCGAAGGGGTGAACACTGAAGCTTTCTTT.

The J gene is TRBJ2-7, the V gene TRBV7-8; 7 bases fit TRBD1. The V gene end was trimmed by 5 bases and the J gene end by 3 bases; junction bases not matched to a gene: 7. This CDR3 comprises 14 residues. CDR1 and CDR2 from the germline V gene are SGHVS and FQNEAQ. The CDR3 DNA is TGTGCCAGCAGCCTCACACGACAGGGCTACGAGCAGTACTTC. Its protein product is CASSLTRQGYEQYF.

The chain recombines TRBV7-2 with TRBJ1-1, with D possibly matching TRBD1 (5 bases). The V end was cut by 2 bases, the J end by 8 bases, with 12 bases between. Germline V gives CDR1 SGHTA, CDR2 FQGNSA. This CDR3 comprises 13 residues. The CDR3 sequence is CASSLRGVGEAFF. As DNA, the CDR3 is TGTGCCAGCAGCTTAAGGGGTGTCGGGGAAGCTTTCTTT.

The chain recombines TRBV28 with TRBJ2-7; 9 nucleotides align to TRBD1. The CDR3 sequence is 15 residues long. Germline values: CDR1 MDHEN, CDR2 SYDVKM. The V and J ends lost 6 bases and 5 bases, in that order; junction bases with no gene match: 11. The CDR3: CASRTGGTGWDEQYF. For the CDR3, the DNA is TGTGCCAGCAGAACGGGTGGGACAGGGTGGGACGAGCAGTACTTC. Based on the CDR3 plus reference TRBV28 and TRBJ2-7, the full variable domain is DVKVTQSSRYLVKRTGEKVFLECVQDMDHENMFWYRQDPGLGLRLIYFSYDVKMKEKGDIPEGYSVSREKKERFSLILESASTNQTSMYLCASRTGGTGWDEQYFGPGTRLTVT.

V gene TRBV11-3 combines with J gene TRBJ2-5; no firm D call. Germline V lookup: CDR1 SGHNT, CDR2 YENEEA. V lost 1 base and J 2 bases, leaving 8 bases between the germline ends. The CDR3 length is 14 residues. This CDR3 reads CASSLGANQETQYF. The CDR3 DNA reads TGTGCCAGCAGCTTAGGCGCCAATCAAGAGACCCAGTACTTC.

The chain employs TRBV11-3 and TRBJ2-1; TRBD2 aligns across 7 bases. This CDR3 is built from 15 residues. Germline lookup yields CDR1 SGHNT and CDR2 YENEEA. After removal of 4 bases from V and 9 bases from J, the junction contained 12 bases not matched to a gene. The CDR3 region is CASSSRGLGLGEQFF. The CDR3 DNA reads as TGTGCCAGCAGCTCCCGCGGACTAGGCCTCGGTGAGCAGTTCTTC.

The rearrangement uses TRBV7-3 and TRBJ2-1; 11 bases map to TRBD2. After removal of 8 bases from V and 9 bases from J, the junction contained 12 bases not matched to a gene. The CDR3 is 15 amino acids. Germline assignment: CDR1 SGHTA and CDR2 FQGTGA. The CDR3 nucleotides are TGTGCCAGCCGTCCCGGGGGGCTAGCGGGGGGTGAGCAGTTCTTC. Amino acid sequence: CASRPGGLAGGEQFF.

The gene calls are TRBV6-6 and TRBJ1-2; the D is unclear. The V end was cut by 0 bases, the J end by 2 bases, with 10 bases between. Germline V gene sequence: CDR1 MNHNY, CDR2 SVGAGI (reference sequence). The CDR3 runs 15 residues. The CDR3 nucleotides are TGTGCCAGCAGTTACTCTGAGATAGTGAACTATGGCTACACCTTC. Translation gives CASSYSEIVNYGYTF.

The J gene is TRBJ2-7, the V gene TRBV6-5, with TRBD2 identical over 7 bases. Germline loops: CDR1 MNHEY, CDR2 SVGAGI. This CDR3 contains 12 residues. With V trimmed by 6 bases and J by 12 bases, 11 bases remained unmatched. CDR3 bases: TGTGCCAGCAGGGGAGAGGGAGGGCCGAGGTACTTC. Encoded protein: CASRGEGGPRYF.

This chain joins TRBV5-1 and TRBJ2-7; 9 bases are shared with TRBD2. Germline loops: CDR1 SGHRS, CDR2 YFSETQ. CDR3 length: 17 amino acids. The V and J ends lost 4 bases and 6 bases, in that order; junction bases with no gene match: 17. In nucleotides, the CDR3 is TGCGCCAGCAGCCCGGGGAGGTCGGGCGGGGGGGCCCTCGAGCAGTACTTC. This sequence encodes CASSPGRSGGGALEQYF.

This rearrangement joins TRBV6-1 to TRBJ2-3, with a tentative D call TRBD2 (6 bases). CDR1 MNHNS and CDR2 SASEGT come from the germline V gene. The CDR3 loop spans 15 amino acids. V lost 1 base to trimming and J lost 0 bases, with 8 bases between them. CDR3 sequence (DNA): TGTGCCAGCAGTGAAGAGGGGAGGAGCACAGATACGCAGTATTTT. Its translation is CASSEEGRSTDTQYF.

Only one count was recorded for this clone. The genes are TRBV9 and TRBJ2-3; weak D call: TRBD2 (6 bases). The germline V gene has CDR1 SGDLS and CDR2 YYNGEE. The V and J ends lost 4 bases and 7 bases respectively, with 19 bases between them. The CDR3 is 15 amino acids. For the CDR3, the DNA is TGTGCCAGCAGCCCCCTTGGGCAGGGAGGTCATACGCAGTATTTT. It encodes CASSPLGQGGHTQYF.

V gene TRBV7-3 combines with J gene TRBJ2-2, with 7 bases matching TRBD2. The V gene's germline CDR1 is SGHTA and CDR2 FQGTGA. The CDR3 has 20 residues. The ends lost 5 bases at V and 4 bases at J; junction bases unmatched: 22. CDR3 loop: CASSPIMVGGLHNTTGELFF. In DNA, the CDR3 is TGTGCCAGCAGCCCCATAATGGTTGGGGGACTACATAACACCACCGGGGAGCTGTTTTTT.

The chain uses TRBV11-2 and TRBJ2-7; D uncertain. This CDR3 has 14 residues. Germline V lookup: CDR1 SGHAT, CDR2 FQNNGV. The V and J ends lost 5 bases and 2 bases respectively, with 13 bases between them. The CDR3 DNA is TGTGCCAGCAGCCCGTACGAAGTAGCCTACGAGCAGTACTTC. This translates into CASSPYEVAYEQYF.

This rearrangement joins TRBV5-4 to TRBJ2-2, with D possibly being TRBD2 (6 bases). Trimming removed 4 bases at V and 6 bases at J, with 13 bases between. There are 14 residues in the CDR3. The germline V gene has CDR1 SGHNT and CDR2 YYREEE (reference sequence). The DNA of the CDR3 is TGTGCCAGCAGCGGGCCACGGGAGCCCGGGGAGCTGTTTTTT. This translates into CASSGPREPGELFF.

This sequence joins TRBV4-1 and TRBJ1-2; 8 bases align to TRBD1. V lost 5 bases and J lost 6; bases outside the gene matches: 11. CDR1 is MGHRA, CDR2 YSYEKL, per germline. The CDR3 contains 15 residues. The CDR3 region is CASSKGQGAPNGYTF. CDR3 sequence (DNA): TGCGCCAGCAGCAAAGGACAGGGAGCACCTAATGGCTACACCTTC.

The chain carries TRBV6-1 and TRBJ2-1, with a possible D match to TRBD2 (6 bases). The CDR3 is 13 residues long. Trimming shortened V by 5 bases and J by 8 bases, and 13 bases separated the two germline ends. From germline, CDR1 is MNHNS and CDR2 SASEGT. CDR3: CASSKVLAYEQFF. The CDR3 DNA is TGTGCCAGCAGTAAAGTACTAGCTTATGAGCAGTTCTTC.